The clone carrying this T cell receptor beta chain was counted a few times. Its matching antigen is unknown. This sample also contains other DNA sequences that code for the same CDR3. Measured with immunoSEQ multiplex PCR; TCRdb has only the in-frame clones, and not every one. The repertoire holds a few hundred thousand clones, 65% to 80% seen once, with about 12% in the top ten. Germline V gene sequence: CDR1 SGHRS, CDR2 YFSETQ. The CDR3 runs to 15 residues. V trimming: 4 bases; J trimming: 1 base; junction bases outside the gene matches: 3. The data were obtained in a study of shared clonotypes between healthy human individuals. Study results and caveats: Specimens sampled were limited to blood, with tissue repertoires likely differing.

Sequencing was performed on PBMCs. This receptor was identified in a woman between 35 and 50 years old in good health. Some clones in this sample may be carry-over from other donors' samples. The rearrangement links TRBV5-1 to TRBJ2-2, with 8 bases identical to TRBD1. CDR3: CASSPGTGNTGELFF. DNA of the CDR3: TGCGCCAGCAGCCCCGGGACAGGGAACACCGGGGAGCTGTTTTTT.